A selection of T cell receptor beta chains follows, all from one sample in a study of graft-versus-host responses after intestinal transplantation. The protocol was immunoSEQ multiplex PCR, while the TCRdb copy is restricted to in-frame clones and leaves out a portion. The data show approximately 90,000 clones, around 89% seen once. These TCRs are of unknown antigen specificity. The input for sequencing was unstimulated CD4+ T cells sorted from spleen or lymph node cells, taken before transplant. The source is a human donor who was the organ donor for an intestinal transplant. Each CDR3 is given without its conserved first and last residue. Not all rows give a size; the values are once, few, many and, for expanded clones, a class.

.	TRBV29-1	TRBJ1-2	SVAGEDGYT
.	TRBV19	TRBJ1-2	ASSIGGAGQPYGYT
.	TRBV2	TRBJ2-7	ASRRRDTSYEQY
once	TRBV11-3	TRBJ2-3	ASSLDRSIPDTQY
.	TRBV30	TRBJ2-3	ASDWSTDTQY
few	TRBV29-1	TRBJ2-3	SVGGTSGRAMNTQY
.	TRBV11-2	TRBJ2-2	ASSLSGGGTGELF
few	TRBV27	TRBJ2-1	ASSRREWESSYNEQF
.	TRBV28	TRBJ2-7	ASSTQALTGPIYEQY
.	TRBV6-1	TRBJ1-1	ASSEWGENTEAF
.	TRBV14	TRBJ2-5	ASSQGTSGSPQETQY
once	TRBV18	TRBJ2-7	ASSPTGTDHYEQY
.	TRBV6-5	TRBJ2-2	ASSYTGGGGELF
.	TRBV14	TRBJ1-2	ASSHGGFGYT
.	TRBV25-1	TRBJ1-6	ASQTGLYNSPLH
.	TRBV6-1	TRBJ2-2	ASSEARGAGTGELF
.	TRBV11-2	TRBJ2-7	ASSSTGVGEQY
.	TRBV13	TRBJ2-1	ASSLTSPSGSEQF
.	TRBV28	TRBJ1-2	ASRVADRRFGYT
.	TRBV28	TRBJ1-2	ASSLFSREIYRGYT
.	TRBV7-2	TRBJ1-2	ASSPYRVTNYGYT
.	TRBV7-2	TRBJ2-1	ASTSQGLVVNEQF
.	TRBV7-8	TRBJ1-4	ASSSRVVGEKLF
few	TRBV11-2	TRBJ2-4	ASSLYRADQERNIQY
.	TRBV18	TRBJ1-3	ASSPGLDSSGNTIY
.	TRBV28	TRBJ2-1	ASSEEPSMSEQF
.	TRBV4-3	TRBJ2-6	ASSQDPRGSGANVLT
.	TRBV9	TRBJ2-3	ASSSGTPFGTDTQY
.	TRBV6-5	TRBJ1-1	ASSPIVGGAF
.	TRBV7-2	TRBJ2-2	ASSLAGNTGELF
.	TRBV5-8	TRBJ2-5	ASSPGRGLGETQY
.	TRBV5-1	TRBJ1-2	ASSLDMQGTGRSYGYT
few	TRBV6-1	TRBJ2-7	ASPSGYEQY
few	TRBV5-1	TRBJ2-1	ASSLLGLEGSEQF
.	TRBV5-1	TRBJ2-4	ASSLQGADIQY
.	TRBV10-3	TRBJ2-7	AISGLAGGGSYEQY
once	TRBV5-1	TRBJ2-3	ASSRSPTDTQY
.	TRBV5-4	TRBJ2-2	ASSPGPSGELF
.	TRBV28	TRBJ2-7	ASRLAGDTYEQY
.	TRBV7-8	TRBJ2-3	ASSLDRVEDTQY